This TCR beta chain was identified in a study of T cell changes during pregnancy in multiple sclerosis. The repertoire was sequenced with immunoSEQ multiplex PCR; TCRdb's copy has only in-frame clones and lacks some. The table includes about 93,000 clones, 85% to 95% detected once. With respect to this clone: An end of the junction differs from the germline gene, which may be a read error.

The CDR3 totals 14 residues. Germline V gene data show CDR1 as SNHLY and CDR2 as FYNNEI. This receptor was taken from a female donor with multiple sclerosis, enrolled in a pregnancy study. This sequence joins TRBV2 and TRBJ2-1; weak D call: TRBD2 (5 bases). The sample here was peripheral blood, taken after pregnancy. The DNA of the CDR3 is TGTGCCAGCGGAGGCTCCTCCTCCCACAATGAGCAGTTCTTC. This translates into CASGGSSSHNEQFF. The full variable domain, with the rest looked up from reference TRBV2 and TRBJ2-1, is EPEVTQTPSHQVTQMGQEVILRCVPISNHLYFYWYRQILGQKVEFLVSFYNNEISEKSEIFDDQFSVERPDGSNFTLKIRSTKLEDSAMYFCASGGSSSHNEQFFGPGTRLTVL.